The 10 T cell receptor beta chains below all came from one sample that was sequenced in a study of CD8 T cells in ankylosing spondylitis. These TCRs' antigens remain unknown. From the 5' RACE reads, TCRdb called clonotypes with MiXCR, one entry per CDR3 protein. The data contain 800,000 to 900,000 distinct CDR3 sequences, over 9.5% of them singletons. Study outcomes and limitations: Ankylosing spondylitis blood seemed to carry a telltale TCR beta motif made of several highly homologous variants.

Sequencing was done on a sample of blood, either unsorted or a sorted T cell fraction (not recorded which). The receptor source for this set is a male donor with ankylosing spondylitis.

This clonotype showed up many times. The rearrangement joins TRBV11-2 to TRBJ2-2, with 7 bases lining up with TRBD2. V lost 3 bases and J lost 2; bases outside the gene matches: 12. Germline CDR1 reads SGHAT; CDR2 reads FQNNGV. The CDR3 has 18 residues. This CDR3 is CASSFGVGGVLNTGELFF. The CDR3 nucleotides read TGTGCCAGCAGCTTTGGCGTTGGGGGGGTGTTAAACACCGGGGAGCTGTTTTTT.

The CDR3 coding sequence is TGCGCCAGCAGCTTGGATGGGAGGACGGGAGGGACAGATACGCAGTATTTT. Encoded protein: CASSLDGRTGGTDTQYF. The rearrangement joins TRBV5-1 to TRBJ2-3; 8 bases line up with TRBD2. Per germline, CDR1 SGHRS and CDR2 YFSETQ. V shed 0 bases, J shed 3 bases, and the junction held 9 bases outside the gene matches. This CDR3 is built from 17 residues.

There are a few counts of this clonotype. The gene calls are TRBV7-2 and TRBJ1-5, with D unclear. The CDR3 is made up of 13 amino acids. Germline V lookup: CDR1 SGHTA, CDR2 FQGNSA. Trimming shortened V by 9 bases and J by 7 bases, and 16 bases separated the two germline ends. The CDR3 sequence: CASSTVSGQPQHF. CDR3 DNA sequence: TGTGCCAGTAGCACAGTGTCGGGGCAGCCCCAGCATTTT.

The chain employs TRBV20-1 and TRBJ2-7; D tentatively reads TRBD1 or TRBD2 (7 bases each). V shed 0 bases and J shed 2 bases, with 11 bases lying between them. Germline V gene lookup returns CDR1 DFQATT and CDR2 SNEGSKA (reference sequence). CDR3 length: 14 residues. The CDR3 loop reads CSARDAGGAYEQYF. The CDR3 DNA reads as TGCAGTGCTAGAGATGCAGGGGGGGCCTACGAGCAGTACTTC.

The chain joins TRBV7-2 to TRBJ2-7; D might be TRBD1 (6 bases). The germline V and J ends were trimmed by 6 bases and 7 bases, with 16 bases remaining between them. The CDR3 consists of 13 residues. CDR1 is SGHTA and CDR2 is FQGNSA in the germline V gene. The CDR3 here is CASRFRGTLEQYF. In DNA form, the CDR3 reads TGTGCCAGCAGGTTCAGGGGAACATTGGAGCAGTACTTC.

The chain combines TRBV5-1 with TRBJ2-4, with D tentatively TRBD1 (5 bases). Germline lookup yields CDR1 SGHRS and CDR2 YFSETQ. There are 14 residues in the CDR3. Trimming removed 0 bases at V and 4 bases at J, with 8 bases between. CDR3 in DNA: TGCGCCAGCAGCTTGGAAGGGGAAAAAAACATTCAGTACTTC. Translation gives CASSLEGEKNIQYF. Together with reference TRBV5-1 and TRBJ2-4, the CDR3 gives the full variable domain: KAGVTQTPRYLIKTRGQQVTLSCSPISGHRSVSWYQQTPGQGLQFLFEYFSETQRNKGNFPGRFSGRQFSNSRSEMNVSTLELGDSALYLCASSLEGEKNIQYFGAGTRLSVL.

The CDR3 sequence is CASSSGLAGADTQYF. CDR3 sequence (DNA): TGCGCCAGCAGCTCTGGACTAGCAGGTGCAGATACGCAGTATTTT. The chain carries TRBV5-1 and TRBJ2-3; 8 bases are a match to TRBD2. CDR1 and CDR2 from the germline V gene are SGHRS and YFSETQ. The trim removed 3 bases at V and 4 bases at J, leaving 7 bases unmatched. The CDR3 length is 15 residues. The full variable domain, with the rest looked up from reference TRBV5-1 and TRBJ2-3, is KAGVTQTPRYLIKTRGQQVTLSCSPISGHRSVSWYQQTPGQGLQFLFEYFSETQRNKGNFPGRFSGRQFSNSRSEMNVSTLELGDSALYLCASSSGLAGADTQYFGPGTRLTVL.

The chain links TRBV4-3 to TRBJ2-5, with TRBD1 as a possible D gene (5 bases). The CDR3 runs to 17 residues. V lost 0 bases to trimming and J lost 3 bases, with 17 bases between them. In germline, CDR1 is LGHNA, CDR2 YSLEER. CDR3 DNA sequence: TGCGCCAGCAGCCAAGATACAGGCAGGGCCATGAAAGAGACCCAGTACTTC. Encoded protein: CASSQDTGRAMKETQYF.

This clonotype has more than one count but fewer than ten. The rearrangement joins TRBV4-3 to TRBJ1-1, with 8 nucleotides matching TRBD1. Germline trimming cut 1 base from V and 2 bases from J; bases unmatched to any gene: 9. Per the germline V gene, CDR1 is LGHNA and CDR2 is YSLEER. The CDR3 covers 17 residues. The CDR3 is CASSQGIYRGANTEAFF. CDR3 bases: TGCGCCAGCAGCCAAGGGATTTACAGGGGGGCTAACACTGAAGCTTTCTTT.

This clonotype has ten or more counts. V usage is TRBV29-1 and J usage is TRBJ2-5; tentative D call: TRBD2 (6 bases). Per germline, CDR1 SQVTM and CDR2 ANQGSEA. Between the trimmed V and J ends, which lost 6 bases and 1 base, there was a span of 12 bases. This CDR3 is built from 13 residues. CDR3 loop: CSVAPGVQETQYF. The CDR3 DNA reads as TGCAGCGTGGCCCCGGGAGTCCAAGAGACCCAGTACTTC.